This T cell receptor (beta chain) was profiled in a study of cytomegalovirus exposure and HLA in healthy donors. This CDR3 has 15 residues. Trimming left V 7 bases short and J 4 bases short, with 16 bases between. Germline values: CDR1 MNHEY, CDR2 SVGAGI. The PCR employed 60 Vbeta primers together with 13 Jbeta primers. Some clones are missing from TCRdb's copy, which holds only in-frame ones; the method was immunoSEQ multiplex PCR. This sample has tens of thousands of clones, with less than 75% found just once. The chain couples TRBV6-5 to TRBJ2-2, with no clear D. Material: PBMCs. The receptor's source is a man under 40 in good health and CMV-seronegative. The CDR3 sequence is CASTEYRFGTGELFF. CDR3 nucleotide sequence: TGTGCCAGCACAGAATACAGATTCGGCACCGGGGAGCTGTTTTTT.